This TCR beta chain was recorded in a study of Ad26.COV2.S vaccination and SARS-CoV-2 variants. Study-level results: Substantial post-vaccination breadth of spike-specific CD8+ and CD4+ T cell responses was reported.

Treatment in this sample: over 15 received Ad26.COV2.S at low or high dose, single or two shots; about 5 received placebo; per-sample allocation not given. The samples date from day 63 after the first vaccine or placebo injection. This table comes from immunoSEQ multiplex PCR, and its TCRdb copy is limited to in-frame clones, with some not included. Here the sample spans hundreds of thousands of clones, roughly 85% being singletons. Remarks on this clone: Antigen unknown.

The germline V gene encodes CDR1 SGHRS and CDR2 YFSETQ. The V and J ends lost 5 bases and 6 bases respectively, with 11 bases between them. The CDR3 runs to 13 residues. The sequences come from peripheral blood, collected in a trial of Ad26.COV2.S vaccine versus placebo. The TCR was taken from a person aged 18-60 years who received the Ad26.COV2.S COVID-19 vaccine or a placebo. The V call is TRBV5-1, the J call TRBJ2-2; D gene ambiguous. In DNA form, the CDR3 reads TGCGCCAGCAGAAGCGATATCGCCGGGGAGCTGTTTTTT. The encoded protein is CASRSDIAGELFF.